This entry features one T cell receptor beta chain sequence. As yet, its antigen is unknown. The multiple sclerosis controls were treatment-naive patients affected by stable or active relapsing-remitting disease. Purification of the CD8+ and CD4+ T cells relied on negative isolation, and TEMRA cells underwent FACS enrichment. The data stem from a study of CD8 T cells in Susac syndrome. The study's findings and limits: By the study's own acknowledgment, its TCR sequencing and HLA analysis included relatively few individuals.

V lost 5 bases and J lost 5, with 4 bases in between. Per the germline V gene, CDR1 is SGHTA and CDR2 is FQGNSA. This CDR3 spans 12 amino acids. Random-hexamer reverse transcription was applied to about 0.5 to 1 ug RNA. A multiplex approach, immunoSEQ multiplex PCR, amplified TCR beta CDR3 across 54 Vbeta and 13 Jbeta. From the immunoSEQ multiplex PCR reads, TCRdb called clonotypes with MiXCR, one entry per CDR3 protein. The repertoire holds 150,000 to 250,000 distinct CDR3 sequences, with roughly 96% as singletons. The receptor was isolated from a human donor with multiple sclerosis. The sample was CD4+ T cells from PBMCs. V gene TRBV7-2 combines with J gene TRBJ1-6; no clear D. CDR3 amino acids: CASSVNNSPLHF. CDR3 nucleotides: TGTGCCAGCAGCGTAAATAATTCACCCCTCCACTTT. The variable domain in full, with the rest retrieved from reference TRBV7-2 and TRBJ1-6, is GAGVSQSPSNKVTEKGKDVELRCDPISGHTALYWYRQSLGQGLEFLIYFQGNSAPDKSGLPSDRFSAERTGGSVSTLTIQRTQQEDSAVYLCASSVNNSPLHFGNGTRLTVT.